The clone carrying this T cell receptor beta chain was detected only a few times. This specimen belongs to a study of blood T cell repertoires in COVID-19. Study-wide background: Some COVID-19 samples were acute and others convalescent; all came from the United States, Italy and Spain.

This CDR3 has 14 amino acids. CDR1 and CDR2 from the germline V gene are LNHDA and SQIVND (reference sequence). V dropped 11 bases and J dropped 1; count of bases not matched to a gene: 4. Original handling: Amplified reference gene primers provided the basis for estimating nucleated cell counts. Assay used: immunoSEQ multiplex PCR; TCRdb lists only in-frame clones, some missing. The D gene and trimming were derived from the DNA, and the V and J assignments and clone size from that table. The sample holds about 120,000 clones; about three quarters are singletons and the top ten take around 16%. The clonotype comes from a woman of 80 years or more with active or convalescent COVID-19. The chain uses TRBV19 and TRBJ2-1, with 11 bases that match TRBD2. Sequencing was carried out using peripheral blood. This CDR3 reads CASRTSGSYNEQFF. The DNA for the CDR3 is TGTGCCTCTCGGACTAGCGGGTCCTACAATGAGCAGTTCTTC.